One and the same sample provided the 12 T cell receptor beta chains below, sequenced in a study of Graves' ophthalmopathy and Graves' hyperthyroidism. RNA transcripts served as template for amplifying TCR beta CDR3 sequences. Scientists carried out first-round RT-PCR using HTBI primers and then a second-round multiplex PCR. MiXCR was run by TCRdb on the multiplex PCR reads, yielding one entry per CDR3 protein. The table lists 200,000 to 250,000 distinct CDR3 sequences, 20% to 25% of them singletons. What was sequenced was peripheral blood. These receptor sequences come from a woman aged 45-60 years with Graves' ophthalmopathy.

This clonotype was counted between two and nine times. This may be a read error, as it is one base from a much larger clone. No conserved phenylalanine or tryptophan ends this CDR3, so it is likely a read error. The chain uses TRBV6-1 and TRBJ2-6, with D perhaps matching TRBD1 (6 bases). Trimming pared 3 bases from V and 0 bases from J, leaving 15 bases between. The CDR3 is made up of 18 amino acids. Per the germline V gene, CDR1 is MNHNS and CDR2 is SASEGT. In nucleotides, the CDR3 is TGTGCCAGCAGTGAGATAGGGACAAAACTCTCTGGGGCCAACGTCCTGACTCTC. Its translation is CASSEIGTKLSGANVLTL.

This clonotype was seen at least ten times. The chain links TRBV11-3 to TRBJ2-7, with TRBD2 matching 7 bases. Germline values: CDR1 SGHNT, CDR2 YENEEA. V lost 6 bases, J lost 2 bases, and 10 bases stayed unmatched. The CDR3 is made up of 15 amino acids. CDR3 region: CASSQASGETYEQYF. The CDR3 DNA reads as TGTGCCAGCAGTCAAGCTAGCGGAGAAACCTACGAGCAGTACTTC.

This clonotype was observed many times. The junction does not match germline at one end; this may be a read error. This rearrangement joins TRBV7-7 to TRBJ2-3; D call uncertain. The CDR3 has 15 amino acids. Germline CDR1 and CDR2: SSHAT and FNYEAQ (reference sequence). The CDR3 DNA reads TGTGCTAGCAGCTTAGGAAACCTTGGCACAGATACGCAGTATTTT. Protein sequence: CASSLGNLGTDTQYF.

This clonotype appeared many times. The chain joins TRBV7-2 to TRBJ2-7; D is unclear. V was pared by 1 base and J by 4 bases, with 11 bases between. The V gene's germline CDR1 is SGHTA and CDR2 FQGNSA. This CDR3 comprises 14 residues. In DNA, the CDR3 is TGTGCCAGCAGCTTAGGGGGAAAACAATACGAGCAGTACTTC. It specifies CASSLGGKQYEQYF.

The DNA of the CDR3 is TGTGCCAGCAGTCTCCTCTGGACTAGCGGGACGGGCGGGGAGCTGTTTTTT. Its translation: CASSLLWTSGTGGELFF. V gene TRBV11-1 combines with J gene TRBJ2-2; the match to TRBD2 covers 12 bases. CDR3 length: 17 residues. Losses at the gene ends were 6 bases for V and 7 bases for J; bases not matched to a gene: 12. Germline CDR1 is SGHAT and CDR2 is FQDESV (reference sequence).

This clonotype has ten or more counts. The V call is TRBV20-1, the J call TRBJ2-2; a weak D match, TRBD1 (5 bases). The V end lost 4 bases, the J end lost 0 bases, and 15 bases lay between the germline ends. This CDR3 is 16 amino acids long. Germline CDR1 reads DFQATT; CDR2 reads SNEGSKA (reference sequence). The CDR3 loop is CSATLRGAPNTGELFF. The CDR3 coding sequence is TGCAGTGCTACCCTTCGTGGGGCGCCGAACACCGGGGAGCTGTTTTTT.

The table lists this clonotype with many counts. The chain carries TRBV20-1 and TRBJ1-1; 7 positions agree with TRBD1. CDR1 and CDR2 from the germline V gene are DFQATT and SNEGSKA (reference sequence). V lost 5 bases, J lost 2 bases, and 14 bases stayed unmatched. The CDR3 loop spans 16 amino acids. The CDR3 DNA reads TGCAGTGCTGATGGAGGGGGCGGGGGCGTCAACACTGAAGCTTTCTTT. Translated: CSADGGGGGVNTEAFF.

A word on this clonotype: The conserved phenylalanine or tryptophan normally closing the CDR3 is absent here, so this likely arose from a read error. The DNA is left out, because the CDR3 cannot be placed on it with certainty; the CDR3 is given as TCRdb lists it. V gene TRBV29-1 combines with J gene TRBJ1-1. Germline V gene lookup returns CDR1 SQVTM and CDR2 ANQGSEA. The CDR3 has 8 amino acids, counting both end residues. The CDR3 sequence is CSVEEEVA.

This clonotype was counted ten times or more. Here the CDR3 DNA reads TGCAGTGCTAGAGCAGGAGGGGGGACGAATTCACCCCTCCACTTT. It specifies CSARAGGGTNSPLHF. The gene calls are TRBV20-1 and TRBJ1-6; D perhaps matches TRBD1 (6 bases). Between the trimmed V and J ends, which lost 1 base and 7 bases, there was a span of 14 bases. The CDR3 is 15 residues long. Germline CDR1 DFQATT, CDR2 SNEGSKA (reference sequence).

In its sample, this clonotype was seen many times. The chain links TRBV29-1 to TRBJ2-7; tentative D call: TRBD2 (5 bases). The germline V gene encodes CDR1 SQVTM and CDR2 ANQGSEA. V was trimmed by 6 bases and J by 6 bases, leaving 18 bases between them. The CDR3 sequence is 13 residues long. The CDR3: CSVAGRGWAEQYF. CDR3 in DNA: TGCAGCGTGGCGGGCCGGGGTTGGGCCGAGCAGTACTTC.

This clonotype was recorded only once. The chain links TRBV28 to TRBJ2-4; D possibly corresponds to TRBD2 (6 bases). Trimming left V 8 bases short and J 5 bases short, with 13 bases between. Germline lookup yields CDR1 MDHEN and CDR2 SYDVKM. The length of the CDR3 is 13 residues. CDR3 sequence reads: CASSGTGENIQYF. In nucleotides, the CDR3 is TGTGCCAGCTCCGGGACTGGGGAAAACATTCAGTACTTC.

This clonotype showed up many times. J is TRBJ2-5 and V is TRBV12-3 or TRBV12-4; D is undetermined. This CDR3 is built from 13 residues. With 3 bases removed from V and 3 bases from J, the gap between germline ends came to 8 bases. The DNA for the CDR3 is TGTGCCAGCAGTTTCTTTGTAAAAGAGACCCAGTACTTC. Its protein product is CASSFFVKETQYF.